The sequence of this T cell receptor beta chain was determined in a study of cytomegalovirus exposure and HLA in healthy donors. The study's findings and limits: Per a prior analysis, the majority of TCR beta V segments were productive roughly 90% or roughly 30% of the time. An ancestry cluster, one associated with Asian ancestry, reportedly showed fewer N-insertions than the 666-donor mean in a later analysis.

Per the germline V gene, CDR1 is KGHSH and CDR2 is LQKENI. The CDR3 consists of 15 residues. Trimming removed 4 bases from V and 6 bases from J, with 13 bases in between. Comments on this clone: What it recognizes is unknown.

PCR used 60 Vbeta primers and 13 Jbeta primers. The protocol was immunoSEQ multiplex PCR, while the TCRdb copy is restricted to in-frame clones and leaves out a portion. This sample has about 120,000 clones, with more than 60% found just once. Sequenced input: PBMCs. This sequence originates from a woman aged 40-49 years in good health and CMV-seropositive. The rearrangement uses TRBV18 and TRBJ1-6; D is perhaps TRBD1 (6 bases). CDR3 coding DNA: TGTGCCAGCTCACTAGGTTCGGACAGTAATTCACCCCTCCACTTT. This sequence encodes CASSLGSDSNSPLHF.